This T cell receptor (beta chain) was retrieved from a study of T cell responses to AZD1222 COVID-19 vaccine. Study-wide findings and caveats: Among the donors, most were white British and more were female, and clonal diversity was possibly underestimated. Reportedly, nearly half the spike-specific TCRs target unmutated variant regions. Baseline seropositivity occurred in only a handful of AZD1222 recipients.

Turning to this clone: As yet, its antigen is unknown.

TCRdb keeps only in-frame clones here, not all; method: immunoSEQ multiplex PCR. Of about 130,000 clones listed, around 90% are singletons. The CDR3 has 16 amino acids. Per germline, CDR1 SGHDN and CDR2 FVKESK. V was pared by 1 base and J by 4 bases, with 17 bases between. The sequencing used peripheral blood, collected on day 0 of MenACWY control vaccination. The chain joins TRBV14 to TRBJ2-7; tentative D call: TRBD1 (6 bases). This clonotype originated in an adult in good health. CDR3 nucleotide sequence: TGTGCCAGCAGCCAAGTTTTAGGGACACGACTTTACGAGCAGTACTTC. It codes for CASSQVLGTRLYEQYF.